The 10 T cell receptor beta chains given below trace back to one sample, sequenced in a study of T-cell memory formation after mild COVID-19. TCRdb analysed the 5' RACE reads with MiXCR anew, one entry per CDR3 protein. The profile covers about 320,000 distinct CDR3 sequences, with roughly 13% appearing a single time and 20% to 25% taken by the ten largest. Sequencing used PBMCs or a T cell subset sorted from them (not recorded which). The receptors were sampled from a man aged 18 to 35 who had mild COVID-19 (a few samples of this study predate the infection). Cell type and time point are not known.

V and J are TRBV7-2 and TRBJ2-5; perhaps D is TRBD1 or TRBD2 (5 bases each). CDR1 SGHTA and CDR2 FQGNSA come from the germline V gene. Trimming pared 5 bases from V and 5 bases from J, leaving 18 bases between. This CDR3 has 15 residues. CDR3 amino acids: CASSPGAMGRETQYF. CDR3 nucleotides: TGTGCCAGCAGCCCCGGGGCAATGGGACGGGAGACCCAGTACTTC.

This clonotype came up a few times. This rearrangement joins TRBV7-6 to TRBJ1-3; D is ambiguous. Trimming removed 5 bases at V and 0 bases at J, with 11 bases between. CDR1 is SGHVS and CDR2 is FNYEAQ in the germline V gene. The CDR3 is made up of 15 amino acids. This chain's CDR3 is CASSVASFSGNTIYF. For the CDR3, the DNA is TGTGCCAGCAGCGTGGCCAGTTTCTCTGGAAACACCATATATTTT.

This clonotype occurred many times. The junction does not match germline at one end; this may be a read error. V is TRBV5-1 and J is TRBJ2-2; perhaps TRBD1 as D (5 bases). Germline loops: CDR1 SGHRS, CDR2 YFSETQ. CDR3 length: 13 residues. Written as DNA, the CDR3 is TGTGCCAGCAGTCTCCAGGGAACCGGGGAGCTGTTTTTT. Protein: CASSLQGTGELFF.

The chain links TRBV29-1 to TRBJ1-2; 7 bases agree with TRBD1. Germline lookup yields CDR1 SQVTM and CDR2 ANQGSEA. This CDR3 is 12 amino acids long. J gave up 7 bases and V 6 bases, and 8 bases lay outside the gene matches. The CDR3 bases are TGCAGCGTCCTGACCAGACAGGGTGGCTACACCTTC. Its protein is CSVLTRQGGYTF.

This clonotype was observed a few times. The chain uses TRBV5-1 and TRBJ2-5, with D tentatively TRBD1 or TRBD2 (5 bases each). This CDR3 has 13 amino acids. Germline assignment: CDR1 SGHRS and CDR2 YFSETQ. Trimming took off 2 bases at V and 7 bases at J, with 12 bases between the two ends. Here the CDR3 reads CASSLVGVGTQYF. The CDR3 nucleotides read TGCGCCAGCAGCTTAGTGGGGGTCGGGACCCAGTACTTC.

V and J are TRBV4-2 and TRBJ2-2; 12 positions match TRBD2. The CDR3 covers 21 residues. CDR1 and CDR2 from the germline V gene are LGHNA and YNFKEQ. With V trimmed by 1 base and J by 3 bases, 15 bases remained unmatched. CDR3 DNA sequence: TGTGCCAGCAGCCAAGCTCCGATGGCTAGCGGGGGGGAACTCTACACCGGGGAGCTGTTTTTT. It translates to CASSQAPMASGGELYTGELFF.

This clonotype has only a few counts. The chain recombines TRBV27 with TRBJ2-3, with D hard to call. Trimming left V 5 bases short and J 5 bases short, with 11 bases between. The CDR3 extends over 13 amino acids. Germline CDR1 reads MNHEY; CDR2 reads SMNVEV (reference sequence). This CDR3 reads CASSQRPQDTQYF. CDR3 DNA sequence: TGTGCCAGCAGTCAACGGCCCCAAGATACGCAGTATTTT.

This clonotype was counted at least ten times. The chain employs TRBV20-1 and TRBJ2-5; 14 positions match TRBD2. CDR1 and CDR2 from the germline V gene are DFQATT and SNEGSKA (reference sequence). J gave up 1 base and V 5 bases, and 3 bases lay outside the gene matches. This CDR3 has 15 amino acids. CDR3 coding DNA: TGCAGTGCTGATGGGACTAGCGGGGGCCAAGAGACCCAGTACTTC. It translates to CSADGTSGGQETQYF.

A few counts support this clonotype. J is TRBJ2-1 and V is TRBV4-3; no clear D gene. Between the trimmed V and J ends, which lost 1 base and 3 bases, there was a span of 10 bases. The CDR3 totals 15 residues. Germline V gives CDR1 LGHNA, CDR2 YSLEER. For the CDR3, the DNA is TGCGCCAGCAGCCAAGGGTTGGTCCGCTACAATGAGCAGTTCTTC. Amino acid sequence: CASSQGLVRYNEQFF.

The sample holds many counts of this clonotype. The chain carries TRBV4-3 and TRBJ2-7; a possible D gene is TRBD1 (5 bases). Between the trimmed V and J ends, which lost 0 bases and 2 bases, there was a span of 14 bases. CDR1 and CDR2 (germline): LGHNA, YSLEER. The CDR3 is made up of 16 amino acids. The DNA of the CDR3 is TGCGCCAGCAGCCAAGAGGTACCAGGGCCGGCCTACGAGCAGTACTTC. Residues: CASSQEVPGPAYEQYF.